The rows below give T cell receptor beta chains drawn from one sample of a study of blood T cell repertoires in COVID-19. Clones were sequenced by immunoSEQ multiplex PCR, and TCRdb holds only the in-frame ones, with some missing. The sample has tens of thousands of clones; under 90% are singletons. The sequencing input was peripheral blood. These receptor sequences come from a human donor in a cohort sampled during active COVID-19. Each CDR3 is given with its conserved first and last residue. The order of the fields is CDR3 protein, CDR3 DNA, D gene, V gene, clone size, J gene. D genes are given only for firm matches. Size is stated for part of the rows, as once, few or many counts, or as a class when the clone is expanded.

CASSPVEGRDTEAFF | TGTGCCAGCAGCCCCGTCGAAGGGAGGGACACTGAAGCTTTCTTT | - | TRBV7-7 | few | TRBJ1-1
CASSPGQGLLGTDTQYF | TGTGCCAGCAGCCCCGGACAGGGCCTACTAGGGACAGATACGCAGTATTTT | TRBD1 | TRBV7-3 | - | TRBJ2-3
CASSVAASTLTDTQYF | TGTGCCAGCAGCGTAGCAGCATCGACTCTCACAGATACGCAGTATTTT | - | TRBV9 | - | TRBJ2-3
CASSLAGVNEQFF | TGTGCCAGCAGTCTAGCGGGAGTCAATGAGCAGTTCTTC | TRBD2 | TRBV2 | - | TRBJ2-1
CASSYGTQRVYEQYF | TGTGCCAGCAGTTACGGGACACAAAGAGTCTACGAGCAGTACTTC | - | TRBV6-5 | - | TRBJ2-7
CASSLAGGDSSPLHF | TGTGCCAGCAGCTTAGCAGGGGGCGATTCCTCCCCCCTCCACTTT | TRBD1 | TRBV7-6 | - | TRBJ1-6
CATSRATGLIQSSYNEQFF | TGTGCCACCAGCAGAGCTACGGGACTCATCCAGAGCTCCTACAATGAGCAGTTCTTC | - | TRBV15 | - | TRBJ2-1
CASSPSTVSTDTQYF | TGCGCCAGCAGCCCCTCGACAGTAAGCACAGATACGCAGTATTTT | - | TRBV5-1 | - | TRBJ2-3
CASSIRQGNQPQHF | TGTGCCAGCAGTATCCGACAGGGAAATCAGCCCCAGCATTTT | TRBD1 | TRBV27 | - | TRBJ1-5
CASSSHSNQPQHF | TGTGCCAGCAGTTCCCATAGCAATCAGCCCCAGCATTTT | - | TRBV5-5 | - | TRBJ1-5
CASSSSRYEQYF | TGTGCCAGCAGCTCCTCCAGGTACGAGCAGTACTTC | - | TRBV6-6 | - | TRBJ2-7
CASSQEHRGYEQYF | TGCGCCAGCAGCCAAGAACACAGGGGCTACGAGCAGTACTTC | TRBD1 | TRBV4-1 | - | TRBJ2-7
CASSQGGFGQGAENSPLHF | TGCGCCAGCAGCCAAGGGGGATTTGGACAGGGGGCTGAAAATTCACCCCTCCACTTT | TRBD1 | TRBV4-1 | few | TRBJ1-6
CASSLSGAGNQPQHF | TGTGCCAGCAGCTTATCAGGGGCGGGCAATCAGCCCCAGCATTTT | - | TRBV11-2 | few | TRBJ1-5
CASSSRGDLGPQHF | TGTGCCAGCAGTTCCAGGGGAGACTTAGGGCCCCAGCATTTT | - | TRBV27 | - | TRBJ1-5
CASRSQDRGAWYEQFF | TGTGCCAGCAGATCCCAAGACAGGGGGGCTTGGTATGAGCAGTTCTTC | TRBD1 | TRBV5-4 | - | TRBJ2-1
CSVGGGQGAYEQYF | TGCAGCGTTGGAGGGGGGCAGGGGGCCTACGAGCAGTACTTC | - | TRBV29-1 | - | TRBJ2-7
CASNLAGGPYNEQFF | TGTGCCAGCAATTTAGCGGGAGGGCCCTACAATGAGCAGTTCTTC | TRBD2 | TRBV7-2 | - | TRBJ2-1
CASTGTGARQPQHF | TGTGCCAGCACCGGGACAGGGGCTAGGCAGCCCCAGCATTTT | TRBD1 | TRBV2 | - | TRBJ1-5
CASSLAPGTGSDGYTF | TGCGCCAGCAGCTTGGCCCCGGGGACAGGGAGTGATGGCTACACCTTC | TRBD1 | TRBV5-1 | - | TRBJ1-2
CASRTGEANYGYTF | TGTGCCAGCAGAACAGGGGAAGCTAACTATGGCTACACCTTC | TRBD1 | TRBV27 | - | TRBJ1-2
CASSFRGGLADEQYF | TGTGCCAGCAGTTTTCGCGGGGGACTAGCCGACGAGCAGTACTTC | TRBD2 | TRBV27 | - | TRBJ2-7
CASRPTTGTSGSGDNEQFF | TGTGCAAGTCGCCCGACGACCGGGACTAGCGGGAGTGGGGACAATGAGCAGTTCTTC | - | TRBV12-2 | - | TRBJ2-1
CASSSGQQAFGYTF | TGTGCCAGCAGCTCGGGACAGCAGGCCTTTGGCTACACCTTC | TRBD1 | TRBV7-2 | - | TRBJ1-2
CASSQDVGRDSGNTIYF | TGTGCCAGCAGCCAAGATGTGGGGAGGGACTCTGGAAACACCATATATTTT | - | TRBV3-1/TRBV3-2 | - | TRBJ1-3
CASALGTNEKLFF | TGTGCCTCAGCGCTAGGAACTAATGAAAAACTGTTTTTT | - | TRBV5-4 | - | TRBJ1-4
CASSYSIGTSGGSSSYNEQFF | TGTGCCAGCAGTTACTCGATTGGGACTAGCGGGGGTTCCAGCTCCTACAATGAGCAGTTCTTC | TRBD2 | TRBV6-2/TRBV6-3 | - | TRBJ2-1
CASSFGTGVETQYF | TGTGCCAGCAGTTTTGGGACAGGGGTAGAGACCCAGTACTTC | TRBD1 | TRBV28 | - | TRBJ2-5
CASSVVKGSDSPLHF | TGTGCCAGCAGCGTAGTAAAGGGGTCGGATTCACCCCTCCACTTT | - | TRBV9 | - | TRBJ1-6
CASSPDIGTGREAFF | TGTGCCAGCAGCCCTGATATAGGGACAGGGAGGGAAGCTTTCTTT | TRBD1 | TRBV7-2 | - | TRBJ1-1
CASSPTSGGANTGELFF | TGTGCCAGCTCACCGACTAGCGGGGGGGCGAACACCGGGGAGCTGTTTTTT | TRBD2 | TRBV18 | - | TRBJ2-2
CASSLAGGASYEQYF | TGTGCCAGCAGCTTGGCCGGGGGGGCCTCTTACGAGCAGTACTTC | TRBD2 | TRBV5-6 | - | TRBJ2-7
CASRRDRGNQPQHF | TGTGCCAGCAGACGAGACAGGGGCAATCAGCCCCAGCATTTT | TRBD1 | TRBV3-1/TRBV3-2 | - | TRBJ1-5
CASSIGPFEQFF | TGTGCCAGTAGTATCGGTCCTTTCGAGCAGTTCTTC | - | TRBV19 | - | TRBJ2-1
CASGPGQIIQETQYF | TGTGCTAGTGGCCCGGGACAGATTATCCAAGAGACCCAGTACTTC | TRBD1 | TRBV12-5 | - | TRBJ2-5
CASSLGRGGAYSPLHF | TGTGCCAGCAGCTTGGGAAGGGGGGGCGCCTATTCACCCCTCCACTTT | - | TRBV5-6 | - | TRBJ1-6
CASSFGENIQYF | TGTGCCAGCAGTTTTGGAGAAAACATTCAGTACTTC | - | TRBV28 | - | TRBJ2-4
CAISDSRREENYGYTF | TGTGCCATCAGTGACTCACGTCGGGAGGAAAACTATGGCTACACCTTC | - | TRBV10-3 | - | TRBJ1-2
CASSPLSGDYGYTF | TGTGCCAGCAGCCCCCTTTCGGGGGACTATGGCTACACCTTC | - | TRBV7-7 | - | TRBJ1-2
CASRMAGTLLYGYTF | TGTGCCAGCAGGATGGCCGGGACACTTCTCTATGGCTACACCTTC | - | TRBV28 | - | TRBJ1-2
CATQGRTDTQYF | TGTGCCACACAGGGTCGAACAGATACGCAGTATTTT | - | TRBV27 | - | TRBJ2-3
CASRKSLIGTEAFF | TGTGCCAGCAGAAAGTCCCTCATCGGCACTGAAGCTTTCTTT | - | TRBV6-5 | - | TRBJ1-1
CASSNRGPTGNTEAFF | TGTGCCAGCAGCAACAGGGGGCCAACGGGAAACACTGAAGCTTTCTTT | TRBD1 | TRBV27 | - | TRBJ1-1
CASSEKTGVPTEAFF | TGTGCCAGCAGTGAAAAGACAGGGGTGCCCACTGAAGCTTTCTTT | TRBD1 | TRBV6-1 | - | TRBJ1-1
CATNRLGGGADTQYF | TGTGCCACCAACAGGCTCGGCGGAGGGGCAGATACGCAGTATTTT | - | TRBV6-6 | - | TRBJ2-3
CASSLTRSNEQYF | TGTGCCAGCAGTTTAACCCGGTCGAACGAGCAGTACTTC | - | TRBV12-3/TRBV12-4 | - | TRBJ2-7